This T cell receptor beta chain was sequenced in a study of cytomegalovirus exposure and HLA in healthy donors (dated by TCRdb to about 2017). About the study as a whole: According to an earlier analysis of 450 to 650 of the donors, about 180 million T cells yielded 120 million or so unique TCR beta sequences and 276 Gb of sequence data. Alongside the repertoire data, information on donor age, sex, ethnicity and CMV serostatus was compiled. HLA typing covered class I and class II loci at four-digit resolution. Typing coverage differed by locus: A, B, C, DRB1 and DQB1 were typed in roughly 629-630 donors, DQA1 in 522, DPA1 in around 580, and DPB1 in approximately 450. In a later analysis, previously published TCR beta repertoires from 666 donors were re-analyzed and high-resolution HLA genotyping was added so that TCR occurrence patterns could be studied. A later genetic analysis used genome-wide SNP genotypes for 398 of the 666 donors, treating that subset as a discovery cohort. An earlier analysis of roughly 600 of the donors used high-throughput TCR beta sequencing to judge whether each TCR beta V gene segment behaved as functional or pseudogenic. To predict cytomegalovirus infection status, the study brought together high-throughput TCR immunosequencing, statistical association of individual TCRs with disease status, and machine learning. Rather than using new phenotypic data, the later analysis identified candidate immune exposures from TCR beta sequences and from how often those sequences occurred across donors. Of the approximately 400 genotyped donors, roughly 80% fell in the genetic ancestry cluster associated with self-reported Caucasian donors. A handful of DR-DQ haplotypes were treated as single units for association and clustering because of strong linkage in the cohort. An early release covering 550 to 650 HLA-typed donors comprised 300 to 350 gigabases of sequencing data and around 80 million unique TCR sequences. The T cell repertoires of 666 subjects were profiled by immunosequencing and related to cytomegalovirus serostatus. Among some 410 genotyped donors of the cohort, an average of approximately 230,000 unique TCR beta nucleotide sequences were sequenced per donor, around 20% of them non-productive. The study aimed to test whether signatures of past pathogen exposure could be identified by cataloging public T cell receptors. Every discovery cohort repertoire had been produced on one sequencing platform. In addition to the first cohort of 650 to 800 subjects, a separate validation cohort of 120 different subjects was used. Findings and caveats that apply to the study as a whole: In a later analysis, several top co-occurrence clusters were reported to appear linked to parvovirus B19, influenza, CMV and Epstein-Barr virus. Broadly in line with IMGT annotations, most TCR beta V segments showed up in productive rearrangements about 90% or about 30% of the time in an earlier analysis of approximately 640 of the donors. A group of highly shared sequence variants was considered likely to be a technical artifact of the sequencing pipeline. A further reported finding was that TCR beta sequences accurately predicted the HLA-A and HLA-B alleles for most subjects in the first cohort. A later analysis found that HLA-associated TCR beta chains were more clonally expanded and had lower generation probabilities than equally common non-associated chains. According to a later genetic analysis, donors in an Asian-associated ancestry cluster had fewer N-insertions in productive TCRs than the approximately 670-donor mean. In vitro tests confirmed that a few of the cytomegalovirus-associated TCR beta chains recognize cytomegalovirus antigens. Strong co-occurrence of HLA alleles, especially DR and DQ, made assigning TCR associations to individual alleles difficult. The presence/absence analyses assumed that sequencing depth was roughly uniform across donors, and that assumption may not be true. In the study, 150 to 200 TCR beta chains were listed as associated with cytomegalovirus. The classifier was reported to diagnose cytomegalovirus status with high specificity and sensitivity in both the original cohort and the validation cohort. The cohort was sequenced for TCR beta chains only, and without alpha or paired-chain data the features that could be detected were limited. Linkage disequilibrium might explain the correlated functional status among segregating V segments, but an unknown experimental factor could not be excluded. V-gene and J-gene trimming of TCR beta chains was associated with a missense DCLRE1C variant in a later genetic analysis, and the association was replicated in an independent cohort. Some IMGT-functional V segments, including TRBV6-2 and TRBV6-3, could not be told apart with the 87-base-pair reads, so those segments were excluded. A later analysis associated 16,951 TCR beta sequences with specific HLA alleles at a false discovery rate of 0.05. For the cohort, immune exposure information was limited to CMV serostatus. The authors suggested that the approach could potentially be extended to other disease states and immunological phenotypes. Across donors, most TCR sequences were observed very rarely, whereas some public TCRs were present in many individuals. In a later analysis, the rate of TCR association differed among HLA loci, with DRB1 alleles having the most associated TCRs and HLA-C alleles having the fewest. HLA typing was unavailable for some donors at each locus, so association tests used only the typed subset. In a later analysis, most CMV-associated TCR beta chains were found to appear HLA-restricted, with HLA associations seemingly driven largely by CMV exposure. About 17 rarely observed V segments, including chromosome 9 orphons, were excluded from the earlier analysis of some 590 of the donors because counts were too low.

Library prep was done by the immunoSEQ multiplex PCR assay. The multiplex PCR relied on a mix of 60 forward primers for TCR Vbeta segments and 13 reverse primers for TCR Jbeta segments. The CDR3 region of rearranged TCR beta genes was amplified from genomic DNA with a multiplex PCR assay. The Illumina HiSeq System was used to sequence the amplified TCR beta libraries as 87-base-pair reads. Turning to the authors' computational methods: Across the roughly 670 repertoires, a later analysis counted some 81 million unique TCR beta chains, around 11 million of which were shared by at least two donors. Raw reads were error-corrected and collapsed into unique sequences by a nearest-neighbor algorithm in which closely related sequences were merged to remove PCR and sequencing errors. Alignment of CDR3 sequences to IMGT reference sequences was used to assign V, D and J gene segments. For a sequence to be retained, a match of at least six nucleotides was required to both a V gene segment and a J gene segment. Rearrangements were classified as productive when the CDR3 lacked stop codons and remained in frame with V and J, and all other rearrangements were classified as non-productive. CDR3 was defined by IMGT convention, running from the second conserved V-encoded cysteine to the conserved J-encoded phenylalanine. The earlier analysis of fewer than 700 of the donors excluded sequences that lacked an unambiguous match to a single V gene segment. An earlier analysis of approximately 590 of the donors called V segments functional above 56.7% productive rearrangements and segregating when the between-donor standard deviation exceeded 5%. A statistical classification framework was developed to diagnose cytomegalovirus status using the catalog of TCR beta chain sequences. V and J gene assignment, in a later analysis, came from comparing TCR nucleotide sequences with IMGT/GENE-DB human TR gene sequences. A later analysis assigned CDR3 sequences and most-parsimonious VDJ recombination scenarios with the TCRdist pipeline. In a later analysis, each TCR beta chain was defined by its CDR3 amino acid sequence together with its V-gene family, and reads lacking a unique V-gene family were excluded. A later analysis removed 550 to 700 highly shared, low-generation-probability nucleotide sequences to deal with suspected cross-contamination and a sequencing artifact. In a later analysis, a clonal expansion index was calculated for each public chain from normalized within-repertoire ranks of inferred template counts. In a later analysis, generation probabilities were computed with a VDJ recombination model fitted to out-of-frame rearrangements, and the resulting probabilities were checked against IGoR. Hypergeometric tests were used in a later analysis to score TCR-TCR, TCR-HLA and TCR-CMV co-occurrence, with a repertoire-size bias correction applied to the TCR pairs. A later analysis estimated false discovery rates by permuting HLA or CMV assignments 20 times. A later analysis grouped co-occurring TCRs with DBSCAN, adding TCRdist sequence similarity when clustering within HLA-allele-positive subsets. Repertoires with fewer than 30,000 or more than 120,000 public chains were left out of co-occurrence clustering, as were about five repertoires with anomalous nucleotide sharing. This immuneACCESS table, as held by TCRdb, lists in-frame sequences with V and J called but not all clones. Of the missing ones, under half trace to an unresolved V gene in checked studies; the others have no known cause. Clonal size and the V and J genes are those of that table, whereas D and trimming came from the DNA. The sample table holds under 250,000 clones, of which around 77% were seen once. The ten largest clonotypes hold 2.9% of the sample.

This clone was observed once. It lacks a known antigen. No much larger clone exists at a distance of one base, and base qualities are not known. V drops 3 bases and J drops 4 bases, leaving 13 bases in between. Spanning cysteine to phenylalanine, the CDR3 consists of 15 amino acids. Left in the record is the CDR3 DNA by itself, 45 bases read in frame from the first base. The germline V gene sets CDR1 to MGHDK and CDR2 to SYGVNS. In total, approximately 700 healthy bone marrow donors made up the cohort. All cohort members were sampled while nominally healthy, although unrecorded immune exposures were likely present. The donor was CMV seronegative and belonged to the group of 380 or so seronegative cohort members. Every donor gave a peripheral blood sample, and the peripheral blood mononuclear cells from that sample were used for TCR beta sequencing. The Qiagen DNeasy Blood Extraction Kit was used to extract genomic DNA from the blood cell samples.

This sequence was found in a woman aged 25 to 39 in good health and CMV-seronegative. The specimen sequenced was PBMCs. This chain is built from TRBV25-1 and TRBJ2-4; the D gene is perhaps TRBD1, from 5 matching bases. The nucleotide sequence reads as follows: TGTGCCAGCAGTGAGGGAAGGGGAAGAAAAAACATTCAGTACTTC. Translated, this gives CASSEGRGRKNIQYF. With the rest looked up from the reference TRBV25-1 and TRBJ2-4 genes rather than sequenced, the full variable domain is EADIYQTPRYLVIGTGKKITLECSQTMGHDKMYWYQQDPGMELHLIHYSYGVNSTEKGDLSSESTVSRIRTEHFPLTLESARPSHTSQYLCASSEGRGRKNIQYFGAGTRLSVL.